This T cell receptor beta chain is drawn from a study of T cell changes during pregnancy in multiple sclerosis (dated by TCRdb to about 2019). Study-wide context: In women with multiple sclerosis, the researchers looked at how the T cell repertoire shifted as pregnancy progressed.

With respect to this clone: The specificity of this receptor is unknown. No base qualities exist here, and no much larger clone lies one base off it.

The CDR3 holds 15 amino acids from the cysteine to the phenylalanine. CDR3 DNA is the only sequence kept; it has 45 bases, read in frame from the first base. Via the germline V gene, CDR1 is KGHSH and CDR2 LQKENI. V is cut back by 6 bases and J by 0 bases, with 5 bases in the junction unmatched. To prepare the library, the immunoSEQ multiplex PCR assay was applied. The clones in this table, taken by TCRdb from immuneACCESS, are in-frame only. Not every clone is retained; where verified, under half of the shortfall comes from an unresolved V gene, and the cause of the rest is unknown. The table for this sample lists tens of thousands of clones; over 80% of them were counted only once. Of the sample, 0.7% to 0.95% falls within the top ten clones.

The sample was CD4+ T cells from peripheral blood mononuclear cells, taken before pregnancy. The receptor chain draws on TRBV18 and TRBJ1-1; 9 nucleotides in the junction match TRBD1. This TCR was sampled from a female donor with multiple sclerosis, enrolled in a pregnancy study. CDR3 loop: CASSLGTGMNTEAFF. DNA sequence: TGTGCCAGCTCCCTAGGGACAGGGATGAACACTGAAGCTTTCTTT.